This T cell receptor beta chain stems from a study of T cells after yellow fever vaccination. Findings and limits, study-wide: Clones that expanded after primary vaccination mostly reappeared after the booster (around 96% CD4, 88% CD8).

TCR cDNA, made by 5'RACE template switching, carried an added universal primer site and UMIs. TCRdb processed the 5' RACE reads anew with MiXCR; each CDR3 protein has one entry. The sample contains some 560,000 distinct CDR3 sequences, around 16% of which appear only once. This CDR3 spans 13 amino acids. Germline values: CDR1 SGHTA, CDR2 FQGNSA. As regards this clonotype: What it recognizes is unknown. At one boundary the junction diverges from the germline segment, which might be a read error.

The sequence derives from a man aged 18 to 29 who received the YFV17D yellow fever vaccine. This rearrangement joins TRBV7-2 to TRBJ2-1; D perhaps matches TRBD1 (6 bases). This sample comprised PBMCs, obtained less than 6 days after the first yellow fever vaccination. CDR3 in amino acids: CASSFPGTRRSEF. Here the CDR3 DNA reads TGTGCCAGCAGCTTTCCCGGGACAAGGAGGTCCGAGTTC.